The next 31 T cell receptor beta chains were all read from a single sample in a study of cytomegalovirus exposure and HLA in healthy donors. Use of 60 Vbeta and 13 Jbeta primers characterized the PCR. Using immunoSEQ multiplex PCR, the repertoire was profiled, and TCRdb retains in-frame clones only, with some absent. The repertoire consists of some 150,000 clones, with about 77% occurring once and the leading ten covering roughly 1.3%. Input material: PBMCs. The receptors were sampled from a woman aged 50 to 60 in good health and CMV-seronegative.

This clone came up a few times. The chain combines TRBV29-1 with TRBJ2-5; 7 bases are shared with TRBD1. Per germline, CDR1 SQVTM and CDR2 ANQGSEA. Unmatched junction bases numbered 18, after V lost 8 bases and J lost 3 bases. The CDR3 runs to 16 residues. CDR3 DNA: TGCAGCTCTCGGAACATGAGGACAGGACGGGAAGAGACCCAGTACTTC. Its translation: CSSRNMRTGREETQYF.

This clone was observed once. The chain recombines TRBV6-6 with TRBJ2-2; 9 nucleotides align to TRBD2. With V trimmed by 8 bases and J by 8 bases, 15 bases remained unmatched. This CDR3 has 16 residues. Germline CDR1 reads MNHNY; CDR2 reads SVGAGI (reference sequence). The CDR3 DNA reads TGTGCCAGCGTCTATGGCGGCGGGGGGGCCAGGGGGGAGCTGTTTTTT. Protein: CASVYGGGGARGELFF.

The chain couples TRBV5-6 to TRBJ1-2; D is perhaps TRBD1 (6 bases). CDR3 length: 13 amino acids. V was pared by 4 bases and J by 4 bases, with 11 bases between. Germline loops: CDR1 SGHDT, CDR2 YYEEEE. The CDR3 reads CASSADSIYGYTF. The DNA for the CDR3 is TGTGCCAGCAGCGCGGACAGTATCTATGGCTACACCTTC.

The chain carries TRBV10-2 and TRBJ2-1, with 7 positions matching TRBD1. There are 15 residues in the CDR3. The V segment lost 5 bases and the J segment 8 bases; nucleotides outside the gene matches: 12. Germline CDR1 reads WSHSY; CDR2 reads SAAADI. The CDR3 nucleotides read TGCGCCAGCAGTAGTGGGCAGGGGGTGGGTTATGAGCAGTTCTTC. As protein: CASSSGQGVGYEQFF.

The chain combines TRBV5-1 with TRBJ2-1, with a weak D call TRBD2 (7 bases). Trimming left V 0 bases short and J 7 bases short, with 17 bases between. Germline CDR1 reads SGHRS; CDR2 reads YFSETQ. CDR3 length: 16 residues. CDR3 sequence (DNA): TGCGCCAGCAGCTTGGTGGCGGGAGAAGGGGGTAATGAGCAGTTCTTC. Translating gives CASSLVAGEGGNEQFF.

This rearrangement joins TRBV5-4 to TRBJ1-3; D possibly corresponds to TRBD1 (5 bases). This CDR3 spans 16 amino acids. Trimming pared 1 base from V and 0 bases from J, leaving 11 bases between. From germline, CDR1 is SGHNT and CDR2 YYREEE (reference sequence). Here the CDR3 reads CASSLIGGNSGNTIYF. As DNA, the CDR3 is TGTGCCAGCAGCTTGATCGGGGGGAACTCTGGAAACACCATATATTTT.

The chain is built from TRBV29-1 and TRBJ2-7; the D gene is possibly TRBD1 (6 bases). The CDR3 length is 12 residues. V lost 6 bases, J lost 4 bases, and 13 bases lay in between. CDR1 and CDR2 (germline): SQVTM, ANQGSEA. The chain's CDR3 is CSVVDRDYEQYF. The DNA for the CDR3 is TGCAGCGTCGTGGACAGAGATTACGAGCAGTACTTC.

The rearrangement joins TRBV5-1 to TRBJ2-3, with 15 bases lining up with TRBD2. The CDR3 covers 16 residues. Losses at the gene ends were 4 bases for V and 5 bases for J; bases not matched to a gene: 5. Germline lookup yields CDR1 SGHRS and CDR2 YFSETQ. The CDR3 DNA follows: TGCGCCAGCAGCGTCGGGACTAGCGGGGGGTTAGATACGCAGTATTTT. It codes for CASSVGTSGGLDTQYF.

The chain's CDR3 is CASRGDSNYGYTF. CDR3 nucleotide sequence: TGTGCCAGCAGAGGGGACAGTAACTATGGCTACACCTTC. The J gene is TRBJ1-2, the V gene TRBV2, with 7 bases identical to TRBD1. The ends lost 6 bases at V and 1 base at J; junction bases unmatched: 2. This CDR3 comprises 13 residues. Germline CDR1 and CDR2: SNHLY and FYNNEI.

The rearrangement joins TRBV4-3 to TRBJ2-3; no reliable D call. V lost 1 base and J lost 0, with 5 bases in between. The CDR3 length is 14 residues. Germline V gene sequence: CDR1 LGHNA, CDR2 YSLEER. CDR3 nucleotide sequence: TGCGCCAGCAGCCAAGGTATTAGCACAGATACGCAGTATTTT. Amino acid sequence: CASSQGISTDTQYF.

This chain uses TRBV6-6 with TRBJ2-1, with 7 nucleotides matching TRBD2. CDR3 size: 12 residues. J lost 7 bases, V lost 6 bases, and 3 bases had no gene match. Germline loops: CDR1 MNHNY, CDR2 SVGAGI (reference sequence). In DNA form, the CDR3 reads TGTGCCAGCAGCGGGGACTATAATGAGCAGTTCTTC. Residues: CASSGDYNEQFF.

This clone was seen a few times. The chain employs TRBV19 and TRBJ1-1; D is possibly TRBD1 (5 bases). From germline, CDR1 is LNHDA and CDR2 SQIVND (reference sequence). Trimming removed 6 bases from V and 1 base from J, with 12 bases in between. This CDR3 has 14 residues. In nucleotides, the CDR3 is TGTGCCAGTAGAGTAGGGGAGGGGAACACTGAAGCTTTCTTT. Translating gives CASRVGEGNTEAFF.

This chain joins TRBV4-3 and TRBJ2-2; 8 nucleotides align to TRBD1. Per germline, CDR1 LGHNA and CDR2 YSLEER. V was pared by 2 bases and J by 7 bases, with 6 bases of the junction left unmatched. The CDR3 has 15 amino acids. This chain's CDR3 is CASSQIRGRGGELFF. The CDR3 region has the DNA TGCGCCAGCAGCCAAATCAGGGGGCGTGGCGGGGAGCTGTTTTTT.

This rearrangement joins TRBV9 to TRBJ2-5; D not resolved. The CDR3 spans 15 residues. CDR1 SGDLS and CDR2 YYNGEE come from the germline V gene. V lost 3 bases and J lost 2, with 14 bases in between. In DNA, the CDR3 is TGTGCCAGCAGCGCGGTGGAATGGGCGCAAGAGACCCAGTACTTC. Translating it yields CASSAVEWAQETQYF.

The rearrangement joins TRBV6-1 to TRBJ1-5; perhaps TRBD1 as D (6 bases). Germline V gene lookup returns CDR1 MNHNS and CDR2 SASEGT. V was trimmed by 5 bases and J by 4 bases, leaving 15 bases between them. The CDR3 is 15 residues long. CDR3 sequence reads: CASSPPGTPNQPQHF. In DNA form, the CDR3 reads TGTGCCAGCAGTCCCCCCGGGACACCGAATCAGCCCCAGCATTTT.

The rearrangement links TRBV6-4 to TRBJ2-1, with a weak D call TRBD2 (7 bases). V was clipped by 3 bases and J by 4 bases, with 10 bases between them. Germline V lookup: CDR1 MRHNA, CDR2 SNTAGT. The CDR3 contains 14 residues. The CDR3 DNA follows: TGTGCCAGCAGTGAACGGGGGGCATACAATGAGCAGTTCTTC. Encoded protein: CASSERGAYNEQFF.

This sequence joins TRBV28 and TRBJ1-4, with D perhaps TRBD1 (5 bases). The length of the CDR3 is 16 residues. Germline values: CDR1 MDHEN, CDR2 SYDVKM. The ends were cut back, 6 bases at V and 0 bases at J, with 14 bases in the middle. The CDR3 bases are TGTGCCAGCAGCCGTTTAGGGGAAGCAACTAATGAAAAACTGTTTTTT. Translation: CASSRLGEATNEKLFF.

This chain uses TRBV18 with TRBJ1-2, with 9 bases identical to TRBD1. Losses at the gene ends were 0 bases for V and 6 bases for J; bases not matched to a gene: 8. CDR1 KGHSH and CDR2 LQKENI come from the germline V gene. There are 16 residues in the CDR3. The CDR3 DNA reads as TGTGCCAGCTCACCACCTTCCCCGGGACAGGGAAATGGCTACACCTTC. Encoded protein: CASSPPSPGQGNGYTF.

The chain combines TRBV7-3 with TRBJ2-1, with D possibly matching TRBD2 (5 bases). The germline gives CDR1 SGHTA, CDR2 FQGTGA. Trimming took off 5 bases at V and 4 bases at J, with 9 bases between the two ends. CDR3 length: 13 residues. CDR3 loop: CASSNGLYNEQFF. Here the CDR3 DNA reads TGTGCCAGCAGCAACGGACTGTACAATGAGCAGTTCTTC.

J is TRBJ1-6 and V is TRBV27; possible D gene TRBD1, 6 bases. V was shortened by 10 bases and J by 18 bases, with 22 bases between the two germline ends. This CDR3 spans 12 amino acids. From germline, CDR1 is MNHEY and CDR2 SMNVEV (reference sequence). The CDR3 DNA sequence: TGTGCCACCAATCGTGCCGGGACACCACCCCACTTT. It is translated as CATNRAGTPPHF.

The chain is built from TRBV4-3 and TRBJ2-2; D is unclear. Germline-derived CDR1 and CDR2 are LGHNA and YSLEER. V was clipped by 1 base and J by 4 bases, with 10 bases between them. CDR3 size: 15 residues. The chain's CDR3 is CASSQGPRLTGELFF. CDR3 in DNA: TGCGCCAGCAGCCAAGGTCCCAGACTCACCGGGGAGCTGTTTTTT.

This chain uses TRBV15 with TRBJ2-7; 9 bases line up with TRBD1. Germline V gene lookup returns CDR1 LNHNV and CDR2 YYDKDF (reference sequence). J gave up 3 bases and V 0 bases, and 6 bases lay outside the gene matches. The CDR3 is 16 residues long. The CDR3: CATSREYRDRDYEQYF. As DNA, the CDR3 is TGTGCCACCAGCAGAGAATACCGGGACAGGGACTACGAGCAGTACTTC.

This clone was found a few times. The rearrangement uses TRBV6-4 and TRBJ1-1; no reliable D call. Per germline, CDR1 MRHNA and CDR2 SNTAGT. This CDR3 spans 13 amino acids. The V and J ends lost 8 bases and 1 base respectively, with 11 bases between them. CDR3 protein: CASSSSTNTEAFF. The CDR3 nucleotides read TGTGCCAGCTCTTCTTCTACGAACACTGAAGCTTTCTTT.

The genes are TRBV6-1 and TRBJ1-2, with 9 bases aligning to TRBD1. This CDR3 comprises 13 residues. CDR1 and CDR2 from the germline V gene are MNHNS and SASEGT. The trim removed 6 bases at V and 8 bases at J, leaving 7 bases unmatched. The CDR3 DNA is TGTGCCAGCAGCCTCGACAGGGGGGAAGGCTACACCTTC. Translated, it gives CASSLDRGEGYTF.

This clone has more than one count but fewer than ten. V and J are TRBV9 and TRBJ2-1; D is unresolved. The CDR3 has 17 amino acids. Between the trimmed V and J ends, which lost 4 bases and 0 bases, there was a span of 17 bases. Germline loops: CDR1 SGDLS, CDR2 YYNGEE. CDR3 nucleotides: TGTGCCAGCAGCCAGTTGCCCTCCTCGGGCTCCTACAATGAGCAGTTCTTC. Its protein is CASSQLPSSGSYNEQFF.

The chain combines TRBV28 with TRBJ2-2, with TRBD1 identical over 11 bases. In germline, CDR1 is MDHEN, CDR2 SYDVKM. This CDR3 comprises 15 residues. V lost 5 bases and J lost 9; bases outside the gene matches: 8. Written as DNA, the CDR3 is TGTGCCAGCAGTATCGGGACAGGGGGACACCGGGAGCTGTTTTTT. This gives the protein CASSIGTGGHRELFF.

The rearrangement links TRBV18 to TRBJ2-7; D is perhaps TRBD2 (6 bases). The germline V gene encodes CDR1 KGHSH and CDR2 LQKENI. Trimming took 3 bases from V and 2 from J, leaving 17 bases between them. The CDR3 loop spans 16 amino acids. The CDR3 nucleotides read TGTGCCAGCTCACCGCAGCTTGGCGGGGAGCCCTACGAGCAGTACTTC. Protein sequence: CASSPQLGGEPYEQYF.

The chain is built from TRBV6-5 and TRBJ2-3; 9 bases map to TRBD2. The trim removed 8 bases at V and 1 base at J, leaving 4 bases unmatched. The length of the CDR3 is 14 residues. The germline gives CDR1 MNHEY, CDR2 SVGAGI. Here the CDR3 reads CASERGDGTDTQYF. Written as DNA, the CDR3 is TGTGCCAGCGAGCGGGGGGACGGCACAGATACGCAGTATTTT.

The chain combines TRBV21-1 with TRBJ1-2; the table's D call, TRBD1, has no DNA check behind it. TRBV21-1 is a pseudogene. The CDR3 spans 15 residues. In DNA form, the CDR3 reads TGTGCCAGCATTACCCGGGACAGGTCTTACTATGGCTACACCTTC. Its protein product is CASITRDRSYYGYTF.

The chain combines TRBV4-2 with TRBJ2-6; TRBD1 agrees at 8 bases. Per germline, CDR1 LGHNA and CDR2 YNFKEQ. The CDR3 length is 19 residues. Trimming at V came to 4 bases and at J to 0 bases, leaving 11 bases not matched to a gene. The CDR3 loop reads CASSLDTGTGLSGANVLTF. The CDR3 region has the DNA TGTGCCAGCAGCCTAGATACCGGGACAGGACTCTCTGGGGCCAACGTCCTGACTTTC.

This chain joins TRBV28 and TRBJ1-1, with D maybe TRBD1 (6 bases). This CDR3 region has 13 residues. Trimming pared 6 bases from V and 1 base from J, leaving 9 bases between. Germline V lookup: CDR1 MDHEN, CDR2 SYDVKM. CDR3 nucleotides: TGTGCCAGCAGATACAGGGAGAACACTGAAGCTTTCTTT. Its protein product is CASRYRENTEAFF. The full variable domain, with the rest looked up from reference TRBV28 and TRBJ1-1, is DVKVTQSSRYLVKRTGEKVFLECVQDMDHENMFWYRQDPGLGLRLIYFSYDVKMKEKGDIPEGYSVSREKKERFSLILESASTNQTSMYLCASRYRENTEAFFGQGTRLTVV.